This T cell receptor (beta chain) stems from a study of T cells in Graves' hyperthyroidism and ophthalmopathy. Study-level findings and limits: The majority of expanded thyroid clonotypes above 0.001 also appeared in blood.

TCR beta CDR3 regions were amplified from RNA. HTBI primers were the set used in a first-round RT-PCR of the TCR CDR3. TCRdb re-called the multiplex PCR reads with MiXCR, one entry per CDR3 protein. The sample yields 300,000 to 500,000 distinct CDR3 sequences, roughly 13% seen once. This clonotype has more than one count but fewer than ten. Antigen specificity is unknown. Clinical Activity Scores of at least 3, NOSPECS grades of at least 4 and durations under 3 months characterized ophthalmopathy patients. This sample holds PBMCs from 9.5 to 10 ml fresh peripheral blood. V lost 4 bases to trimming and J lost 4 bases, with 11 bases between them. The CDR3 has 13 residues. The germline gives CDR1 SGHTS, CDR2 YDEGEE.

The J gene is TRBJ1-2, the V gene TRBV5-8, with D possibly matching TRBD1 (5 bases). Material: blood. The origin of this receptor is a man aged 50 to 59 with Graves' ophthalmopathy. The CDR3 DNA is TGTGCCAGCAGCCCGGGACGGAGCTATGGCTACACCTTC. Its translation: CASSPGRSYGYTF.